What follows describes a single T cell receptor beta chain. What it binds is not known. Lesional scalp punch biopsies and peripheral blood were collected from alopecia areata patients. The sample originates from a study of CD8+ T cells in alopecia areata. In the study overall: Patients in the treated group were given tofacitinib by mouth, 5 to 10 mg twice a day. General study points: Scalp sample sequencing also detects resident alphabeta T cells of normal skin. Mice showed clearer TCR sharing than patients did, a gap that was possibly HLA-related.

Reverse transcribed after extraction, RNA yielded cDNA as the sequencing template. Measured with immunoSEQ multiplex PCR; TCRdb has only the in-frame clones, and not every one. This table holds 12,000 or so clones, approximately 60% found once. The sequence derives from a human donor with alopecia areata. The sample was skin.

CDR3 region: CAWSPTDTQYF. In DNA form, the CDR3 reads TGTGCCTGGAGTCCCACAGATACGCAGTATTTT. This rearrangement joins TRBV30 to TRBJ2-3; no definite D call. CDR1 and CDR2 from the germline V gene are GTSNPN and SVGIG (reference sequence). Between the trimmed V and J ends, which lost 2 bases and 2 bases, there was a span of 2 bases. This CDR3 is 11 amino acids long. Together with reference TRBV30 and TRBJ2-3, the CDR3 gives the full variable domain: SQTIHQWPATLVQPVGSPLSLECTVEGTSNPNLYWYRQAAGRGLQLLFYSVGIGQISSEVPQNLSASRPQDRQFILSSKKLLLSDSGFYLCAWSPTDTQYFGPGTRLTVL.